This TCR beta chain came from a study of type 1 regulatory T cells. Study-wide context: An in vitro protocol generated T-allo10, a Tr1-enriched, alloantigen-specific CD4 T cell product.

For this clonotype: Its antigen is unknown.

Trimming pared 1 base from V and 0 bases from J, leaving 9 bases between. This CDR3 comprises 15 residues. From germline, CDR1 is LGHDT and CDR2 YNNKEL (reference sequence). T-allo10 cells from the graft donor were described as anergic, host-alloantigen-specific, and alloantigen-specific suppressors. Using its own MiXCR run on the reads, TCRdb lists one record per CDR3 protein. The profile shows approximately 72,000 distinct CDR3 sequences, about 69% of them singletons. This TCR was recovered from a human donor in good health. V usage is TRBV3-1 and J usage is TRBJ1-1; maybe TRBD1 (6 bases). The sequenced sample consisted of cultured T cells, either the whole culture or a sorted T cell fraction (not recorded which). Regarding subset: Tr1-enriched cell product generated in vitro against host alloantigens. Here the CDR3 DNA reads TGTGCCAGCAGCCAAGCCACAGGGTTGAACACTGAAGCTTTCTTT. Encoded protein: CASSQATGLNTEAFF.